These T cell receptor beta chains were read from a single sample in a study of Graves' ophthalmopathy and Graves' hyperthyroidism. TCRdb redid the calling of the multiplex PCR reads with MiXCR, one entry per CDR3 protein. The data contain hundreds of thousands of distinct CDR3 sequences, roughly two fifths of them singletons. The material sequenced was peripheral blood. Receptor source: an adult man with Graves' ophthalmopathy. Both conserved end residues are part of each CDR3. The order of the fields is V gene, D gene, J gene, clone size, CDR3 DNA, CDR3 protein. The D gene is left open where the match is weak. A row's size may be missing; if present it is once, few, many or a size class.

TRBV7-2	TRBD1	TRBJ2-7	many	TGTGCCAGCAGCTCCGGGACAGGGACCTACGAGCAGTACTTC	CASSSGTGTYEQYF
TRBV3-1	-	TRBJ1-2	-	TGTGCCAGCAGGGGGGATTGGGATGGCTACACCTTC	CASRGDWDGYTF
TRBV6-5	TRBD1	TRBJ2-7	few	TGTGCCAGCAGTTACCTCGACAGGGACCACGAGCAGTACTTC	CASSYLDRDHEQYF
TRBV3-1	-	TRBJ1-3	-	TGTGCCAGCAGCCAAGAACCGGGGGCAACTGGAAACACCATATATTTT	CASSQEPGATGNTIYF
TRBV19	-	TRBJ2-2	-	TGTGCCAGTAGCAGGGACAGCGGCGGGGCCGGGGAGCTGTTTTTT	CASSRDSGGAGELFF
TRBV5-5	-	TRBJ2-5	few	TGTGCCAGCAGCTTTAAGACAGATCGGGAGACCCAGTACTTC	CASSFKTDRETQYF
TRBV19	TRBD1	TRBJ1-1	few	TGTGCCAGTAGTCCGAACTCAGGGGGGACTGAAGCTTTCTTT	CASSPNSGGTEAFF
TRBV11-1	TRBD2	TRBJ2-5	-	TGTGCCAGCAGCATTTCCGGGACTAGCGGTGTCCAAGAGACCCAGTACTTC	CASSISGTSGVQETQYF
TRBV19	-	TRBJ2-7	many	TGTGCCAGTAGTCCAGCGTTCGGCAAGTCCTACGAGCAGTACTTC	CASSPAFGKSYEQYF
TRBV9	-	TRBJ2-2	few	TGTGCCAGCTCAAGCGGACTCACCGGGGAGCTGTTTTTT	CASSSGLTGELFF
TRBV20-1	TRBD1	TRBJ2-5	-	TGCAGTGCTAGACCCGGGACAGGGGGCGAAGAGACCCAGTACTTC	CSARPGTGGEETQYF
TRBV2	-	TRBJ2-3	few	TGTGCCAGCAGGATTCTCGGCCGTAGCACAGATACGCAGTATTTT	CASRILGRSTDTQYF
TRBV19	-	TRBJ2-7	-	TGTGCCAGTAGTAAAGAGGCTGCCCCCGGCGAGCAGTACTTC	CASSKEAAPGEQYF
TRBV9	TRBD1	TRBJ2-7	many	TGTGCCAGCAGCCCCCGGACAGGGACCGAGCAGTACTTC	CASSPRTGTEQYF
TRBV29-1	TRBD1	TRBJ1-4	many	TGCAGCGTTGCCCCCGGGACAGGGAGGGAAAAACTGTTTTTT	CSVAPGTGREKLFF
TRBV25-1	TRBD1	TRBJ2-2	once	TGTGCCAGCAGTCTAAAACAGGGGCCCGGGGAGCTGTTTTTT	CASSLKQGPGELFF
TRBV19	-	TRBJ1-1	many	TGTGCCAGTAGTGCCCGACAGGTCACTGAAGCTTTCTTT	CASSARQVTEAFF
TRBV19	-	TRBJ1-4	-	TGTGCCAGTAGTATCCGACGGTCGGATGAAAAACTGTTTTTT	CASSIRRSDEKLFF
TRBV11-3	TRBD1	TRBJ1-1	-	TGTGCCAGCAGCCAGGGACAGTACACTGAAGCTTTCTTT	CASSQGQYTEAFF